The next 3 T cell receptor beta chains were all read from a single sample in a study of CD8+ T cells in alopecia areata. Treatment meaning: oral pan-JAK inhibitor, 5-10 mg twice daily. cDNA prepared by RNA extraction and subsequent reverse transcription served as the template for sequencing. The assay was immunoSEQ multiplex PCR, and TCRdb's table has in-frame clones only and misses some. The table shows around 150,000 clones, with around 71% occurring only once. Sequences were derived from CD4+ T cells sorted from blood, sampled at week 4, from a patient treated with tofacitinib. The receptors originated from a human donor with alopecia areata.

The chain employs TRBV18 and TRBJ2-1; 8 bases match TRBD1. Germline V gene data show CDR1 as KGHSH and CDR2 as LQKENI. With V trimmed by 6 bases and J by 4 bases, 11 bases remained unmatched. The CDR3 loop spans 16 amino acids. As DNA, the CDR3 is TGTGCCAGCTCGCCGCAGGGGGCAGGATCGTACAATGAGCAGTTCTTC. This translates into CASSPQGAGSYNEQFF.

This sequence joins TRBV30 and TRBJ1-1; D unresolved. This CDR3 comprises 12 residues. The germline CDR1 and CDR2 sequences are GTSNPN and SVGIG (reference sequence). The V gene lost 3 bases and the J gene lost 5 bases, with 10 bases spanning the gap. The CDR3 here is CAWSPQRTEAFF. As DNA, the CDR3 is TGTGCCTGGAGCCCCCAGAGGACTGAAGCTTTCTTT.

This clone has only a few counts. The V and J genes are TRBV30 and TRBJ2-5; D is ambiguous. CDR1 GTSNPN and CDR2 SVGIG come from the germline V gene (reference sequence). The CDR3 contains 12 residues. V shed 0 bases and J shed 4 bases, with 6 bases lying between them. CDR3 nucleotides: TGTGCCTGGAGTGTAAGCCGAGAGACCCAGTACTTC. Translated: CAWSVSRETQYF. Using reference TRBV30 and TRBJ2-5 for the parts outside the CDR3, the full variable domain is SQTIHQWPATLVQPVGSPLSLECTVEGTSNPNLYWYRQAAGRGLQLLFYSVGIGQISSEVPQNLSASRPQDRQFILSSKKLLLSDSGFYLCAWSVSRETQYFGPGTRLLVL.